This T cell receptor beta chain was profiled in a study of cytomegalovirus exposure and HLA in healthy donors. Study-wide results and caveats: The dataset shows that most TCR sequences were rare, while some public TCRs occurred in many donors.

As regards this clone: Its antigen is currently unknown.

Here immunoSEQ multiplex PCR was the method, and the copy in TCRdb shows in-frame clones only, minus some. In the table there are hundreds of thousands of clones, less than 90% of which are singletons. It was the roughly 110-subject validation cohort, separate from the roughly 700-subject first cohort, to which the donors belonged. CDR1 and CDR2 (germline): MDHEN, SYDVKM. The ends lost 6 bases at V and 4 bases at J; junction bases unmatched: 2. The CDR3 is 13 amino acids. Sequencing was carried out using PBMCs. The clonotype was recovered from a man between 18 and 35 years old in good health and CMV-seropositive. The chain couples TRBV28 to TRBJ1-2, with 10 bases lining up with TRBD1. The CDR3 sequence is CASRTGGLYGYTF. In DNA, the CDR3 is TGTGCCAGCAGGACAGGGGGCCTCTATGGCTACACCTTC.